This paragraph reports one TCR beta chain. The antigen is unknown. Germline V gene lookup returns CDR1 MGHDK and CDR2 SYGVNS. The ends were cut back, 4 bases at V and 6 bases at J, with 9 bases in the middle. This CDR3 spans 12 amino acids. TCR cDNA was made by 5'RACE template switching, adding a universal primer site and UMIs. Via MiXCR, TCRdb re-called the 5' RACE reads, giving one row per CDR3 protein. The table shows approximately 150,000 distinct CDR3 sequences, with over 7% occurring only once. The sample belongs to a study of T cells after yellow fever vaccination. General observations from the study: Booster sampling recovered most clones from primary vaccination (under 98% CD4, approximately 88% CD8).

This sequence originates from a young man who received the YFV17D yellow fever vaccine. The sample in question was CD8+ T cells sorted from PBMCs, obtained 45 days after the yellow fever booster vaccination. The chain uses TRBV25-1 and TRBJ1-2, with D perhaps matching TRBD1 (6 bases). In DNA, the CDR3 is TGTGCCAGCAGTGCCCGACAGGATGGCTACACCTTC. Translated, it gives CASSARQDGYTF.